Following are 8 T cell receptor beta chains from one sample sequenced in a study of blood T cell repertoires in COVID-19. TCRdb's table, derived via immunoSEQ multiplex PCR, lists solely in-frame clones and lacks some. The sample shows about 57,000 clones, about 90% of them seen only once. The sequencing sample was made of peripheral blood. These receptors came from a human donor in a cohort sampled during active COVID-19.

The J gene is TRBJ1-1, the V gene TRBV20-1, with a tentative D call TRBD1 (5 bases). There are 13 residues in the CDR3. V dropped 3 bases and J dropped 5 bases, with 13 bases sitting between them. The germline gives CDR1 DFQATT, CDR2 SNEGSKA (reference sequence). The CDR3 nucleotides are TGCAGTGCTAGTCCGGGGGTGTATACTGAAGCTTTCTTT. Translation: CSASPGVYTEAFF.

The CDR3 sequence: CASSGTKRPTKSQETQYF. For the CDR3, the DNA is TGTGCCAGCAGCGGAACTAAGCGGCCCACTAAAAGTCAAGAGACCCAGTACTTC. The chain uses TRBV3-1 (or the pseudogene TRBV3-2) and TRBJ2-5, with a possible D match to TRBD2 (5 bases). The CDR3 has 18 amino acids. Germline CDR1 is LGHDT and CDR2 is YNNKEL (reference sequence). Trimming shortened V by 5 bases and J by 2 bases, and 24 bases separated the two germline ends.

The rearrangement uses TRBV30 and TRBJ1-2, with D unclear. From germline, CDR1 is GTSNPN and CDR2 SVGIG (reference sequence). CDR3 size: 12 residues. Trimming cost V 3 bases and J 8 bases, with 13 bases left between them. The CDR3 DNA sequence: TGTGCCTGGAGGGGCAGAGTCTACGGCTACACCTTC. Encoded protein: CAWRGRVYGYTF.

This chain links TRBV11-2 with TRBJ2-1; TRBD2 matches 13 bases. The CDR3 has 15 amino acids. The germline V gene encodes CDR1 SGHAT and CDR2 FQNNGV. The J segment lost 8 bases and the V segment lost 6 bases, leaving 7 bases of the junction unmatched. The CDR3, as DNA: TGTGCCAGCAGTCGGACTAGCGGGAGTTTCCATGAGCAGTTCTTC. As protein: CASSRTSGSFHEQFF.

The V and J genes are TRBV5-4 and TRBJ2-7; the match to TRBD2 covers 10 bases. In germline, CDR1 is SGHNT, CDR2 YYREEE (reference sequence). The CDR3 loop spans 14 amino acids. V shed 4 bases, J shed 2 bases, and the junction held 3 bases outside the gene matches. The chain's CDR3 is CASSRSGGPYEQYF. In DNA, the CDR3 is TGTGCCAGCAGCCGTAGCGGGGGGCCCTACGAGCAGTACTTC. The full variable domain, rest sourced from reference TRBV5-4 and TRBJ2-7, is ETGVTQSPTHLIKTRGQQVTLRCSSQSGHNTVSWYQQALGQGPQFIFQYYREEENGRGNFPPRFSGLQFPNYSSELNVNALELDDSALYLCASSRSGGPYEQYFGPGTRLTVT.

V usage is TRBV24-1 and J usage is TRBJ2-1, with 9 bases that match TRBD1. The germline V gene has CDR1 KGHDR and CDR2 SFDVKD. Germline trimming cut 4 bases from V and 6 bases from J; bases unmatched to any gene: 6. The CDR3 runs 15 residues. The CDR3 loop reads CATSDRDRARNEQFF. CDR3 in DNA: TGTGCCACCAGTGACCGGGACAGGGCCCGCAATGAGCAGTTCTTC.

This clone was detected once. This sequence joins TRBV13 and TRBJ1-1; 7 nucleotides match TRBD1. Germline-derived CDR1 and CDR2 are PRHDT and FYEKMQ (reference sequence). The CDR3 runs 16 residues. V shed 5 bases and J 5 bases; nucleotides not matched to a gene: 14. The CDR3 sequence: CASSGGQASRWTEAFF. In nucleotides, the CDR3 is TGTGCCAGCAGCGGAGGACAGGCGTCTCGTTGGACTGAAGCTTTCTTT.

This chain uses TRBV3-1 (or the pseudogene TRBV3-2) with TRBJ2-1; TRBD2 agrees at 9 bases. The CDR3 runs 15 residues. CDR1 and CDR2 (germline): LGHDT, YNNKEL (reference sequence). The J segment lost 5 bases and the V segment lost 4 bases, leaving 6 bases of the junction unmatched. The CDR3 here is CASSLAGAGNNEQFF. The CDR3 DNA sequence: TGTGCCAGCAGCCTAGCGGGAGCGGGTAACAATGAGCAGTTCTTC.